The 3 T cell receptor beta chains below were found in one sample sequenced in a study of shared clonotypes between healthy human individuals. Clones were sequenced by immunoSEQ multiplex PCR, and TCRdb holds only the in-frame ones, with some missing. In the table there are about 580,000 clones, 98% of which are singletons. Positively selected for CCR7, the CD45RO-negative cells used as naive CD8 cells excluded terminally differentiated effector memory CD45RA+ cells. The sequenced sample was naive CD8+ T cells sorted from blood. All receptors derive from a man younger than 45 in good health.

This chain joins TRBV11-2 and TRBJ2-1; D possibly corresponds to TRBD2 (5 bases). The germline V gene encodes CDR1 SGHAT and CDR2 FQNNGV. V shed 5 bases and J shed 9 bases, with 14 bases lying between them. This CDR3 spans 13 amino acids. This CDR3 is CASSPGLPGEQFF. CDR3 in DNA: TGTGCCAGCAGCCCTGGACTCCCCGGTGAGCAGTTCTTC.

A word on this clone: One junction end does not reproduce the germline sequence, and a read error may be involved. The chain has TRBV30 and TRBJ1-2; 8 positions match TRBD1. The CDR3 is 13 residues long. Germline CDR1 and CDR2: GTSNPN and SVGIG (reference sequence). The DNA for the CDR3 is TGTGCCTGGAGTGTAGAGGGACAGGTCCCTTCGGCCTTC. It is translated as CAWSVEGQVPSAF.

The J gene is TRBJ1-2, the V gene TRBV25-1, with 9 bases identical to TRBD1. J was trimmed by 5 bases and V by 4 bases; bases with no gene match: 8. In germline, CDR1 is MGHDK, CDR2 SYGVNS. The CDR3 has 15 amino acids. Here the CDR3 reads CASSGGTGFRYGYTF. CDR3 DNA sequence: TGTGCCAGCAGTGGGGGGACAGGGTTTAGGTATGGCTACACCTTC.